The rows below give T cell receptor beta chains drawn from one sample of a study of PD-L1 blockade in urothelial cancer. Only in-frame clones appear in the TCRdb table, and some are missing; sequencing was by immunoSEQ multiplex PCR. The sample records roughly 29,000 clones, around 85% being singletons. The sequences come from PBMCs, collected around atezolizumab (anti-PD-L1) treatment. The origin of the receptors is a man aged 45-65 years with urothelial cancer. Both conserved end residues are part of each CDR3. Each record gives: J gene, clone size, V gene, D gene, CDR3 protein, CDR3 DNA. A D gene is named only where the DNA matches it firmly. Some rows have no size entry. The others give once, few or many, or a class for an expanded clone.

TRBJ2-1 | . | TRBV30 | TRBD2 | CAWSRDRGTSGIAYNEQFF | TGTGCCTGGAGTCGCGACCGAGGGACTAGCGGGATAGCCTACAATGAGCAGTTCTTC
TRBJ1-6 | . | TRBV11-2 | . | CASSSTWGSSYNSPLHF | TGTGCCAGCAGCTCTACCTGGGGCAGCTCCTATAATTCACCCCTCCACTTT
TRBJ1-5 | few | TRBV15 | . | CATSRGLRPLNSNQPQHF | TGTGCCACCAGCAGAGGACTCCGCCCATTAAATAGCAATCAGCCCCAGCATTTT
TRBJ2-1 | . | TRBV6-1 | TRBD2 | CASSALLAGAYNEQFF | TGTGCCAGCAGTGCGCTACTAGCGGGAGCCTACAATGAGCAGTTCTTC
TRBJ2-4 | . | TRBV29-1 | TRBD2 | CSVDKRERGIQYF | TGCAGCGTTGATAAGCGGGAGAGGGGAATTCAGTACTTC
TRBJ2-3 | . | TRBV11-3 | . | CASSPRGGTTDTQYF | TGTGCCAGCAGCCCCCGGGGTGGAACCACAGATACGCAGTATTTT
TRBJ1-6 | . | TRBV5-6 | TRBD1 | CASSPAGQGGSPLHF | TGTGCCAGCAGCCCGGCGGGACAGGGCGGTTCACCCCTCCACTTT
TRBJ1-5 | once | TRBV10-3 | . | CATHRDNSNQPQHF | TGTGCCACCCACAGGGATAATAGCAATCAGCCCCAGCATTTT
TRBJ2-2 | . | TRBV9 | TRBD2 | CASSPGGRGAGELFF | TGTGCCAGCTCCCCCGGCGGGAGAGGGGCCGGGGAGCTGTTTTTT
TRBJ1-1 | . | TRBV19 | . | CATRSGLGTEAFF | TGTGCCACTAGATCAGGGTTAGGCACTGAAGCTTTCTTT
TRBJ1-4 | . | TRBV2 | . | CASSDGVNEKLFF | TGTGCCAGCAGTGACGGGGTAAATGAAAAACTGTTTTTT
TRBJ2-7 | . | TRBV7-9 | TRBD2 | CASSSPGLASYEQYF | TGTGCCAGCAGCTCCCCGGGACTAGCTTCCTACGAGCAGTACTTC
TRBJ2-1 | . | TRBV9 | . | CASSVQGSYNEQFF | TGTGCCAGCAGCGTTCAGGGATCCTACAATGAGCAGTTCTTC
TRBJ1-2 | . | TRBV6-1 | TRBD1 | CASRNGQGSYGYTF | TGTGCCAGCAGGAACGGACAGGGTTCCTATGGCTACACCTTC
TRBJ2-5 | . | TRBV27 | TRBD1 | CASSLSPSTGKWGETQYF | TGTGCCAGCAGTTTATCACCTTCGACAGGGAAGTGGGGCGAGACCCAGTACTTC
TRBJ2-3 | . | TRBV6-5 | TRBD1 | CASRLGQLNTDTQYF | TGTGCCAGCAGACTGGGACAGCTAAACACAGATACGCAGTATTTT
TRBJ1-1 | few | TRBV4-1 | . | CASSQLQGNTEAFF | TGCGCCAGCAGCCAACTTCAGGGGAACACTGAAGCTTTCTTT
TRBJ1-1 | once | TRBV7-2 | TRBD1 | CASSWDSHTEAFF | TGTGCCAGCAGCTGGGACAGCCACACTGAAGCTTTCTTT
TRBJ1-3 | . | TRBV19 | . | CAAGGAAARRGNTIYF | TGTGCCGCGGGAGGGGCGGCGGCCCGTCGAGGAAACACCATATATTTT
TRBJ2-1 | . | TRBV5-1 | . | CASKGRSPGNEQFF | TGCGCCAGCAAAGGGAGAAGCCCCGGCAATGAGCAGTTCTTC
TRBJ2-2 | . | TRBV5-1 | . | CASSGEALANTGELFF | TGCGCCAGCAGCGGTGAGGCTCTCGCGAACACCGGGGAGCTGTTTTTT
TRBJ1-1 | . | TRBV10-2 | . | CASSDPAGLSYTEAFF | TGCGCCAGCAGTGACCCTGCGGGACTGAGTTACACTGAAGCTTTCTTT
TRBJ2-6 | once | TRBV7-8 | . | CASSLRTGANVLTF | TGTGCCAGCAGCTTAAGGACAGGGGCCAACGTCCTGACTTTC
TRBJ2-7 | . | TRBV7-9 | TRBD1 | CASSLGQGKNEQYF | TGTGCCAGCAGCTTGGGACAGGGCAAGAACGAGCAGTACTTC
TRBJ1-1 | . | TRBV7-8 | . | CASSMGAGVRAFF | TGTGCCAGCAGCATGGGGGCAGGGGTTCGAGCTTTCTTT
TRBJ1-2 | . | TRBV19 | . | CASSIGVDGYTF | TGTGCCAGTAGTATAGGAGTGGATGGCTACACCTTC
TRBJ2-5 | . | TRBV5-1 | TRBD1 | CASSAGTGGVETQYF | TGCGCCAGCAGCGCCGGGACAGGGGGCGTTGAGACCCAGTACTTC
TRBJ2-6 | . | TRBV5-1 | . | CASSFPRVGANVLTF | TGCGCCAGCAGCTTCCCCAGGGTTGGGGCCAACGTCCTGACTTTC
TRBJ2-3 | . | TRBV30 | . | CAWSLLGVGDTQYF | TGTGCCTGGAGCCTCCTCGGGGTAGGGGATACGCAGTATTTT
TRBJ2-3 | . | TRBV5-1 | TRBD1 | CASRGQGWADTQYF | TGCGCCAGCAGGGGACAGGGCTGGGCAGATACGCAGTATTTT
TRBJ1-5 | . | TRBV6-4 | . | CASSPGGGGNQPQHF | TGTGCCAGCAGCCCCGGGGGGGGTGGCAATCAGCCCCAGCATTTT
TRBJ1-6 | . | TRBV27 | . | CASSPRVSNSPLHF | TGTGCCAGCAGCCCCCGGGTCTCTAATTCACCCCTCCACTTT
TRBJ2-2 | . | TRBV7-2 | . | CASNDYGELFF | TGTGCCAGCAACGACTACGGGGAGCTGTTTTTT
TRBJ2-5 | . | TRBV6-6 | . | CASSKLQEETQYF | TGTGCCAGCTCTAAGCTGCAAGAAGAGACCCAGTACTTC
TRBJ2-4 | . | TRBV10-2 | . | CASSEQGQTLAKNIQYF | TGCGCCAGCAGTGAGCAAGGACAGACTTTAGCCAAAAACATTCAGTACTTC
TRBJ2-5 | . | TRBV30 | TRBD2 | CAWSVLAGNQETQYF | TGTGCCTGGAGTGTTCTAGCGGGGAACCAAGAGACCCAGTACTTC
TRBJ1-1 | . | TRBV18 | TRBD1 | CASSPQTGKITNTEAFF | TGTGCCAGCTCACCACAGACAGGGAAGATTACGAACACTGAAGCTTTCTTT
TRBJ1-6 | . | TRBV7-9 | TRBD1 | CASSYRGLGNSPLHF | TGTGCCAGCAGCTACAGGGGCCTTGGTAATTCACCCCTCCACTTT
TRBJ2-1 | . | TRBV18 | . | CASSRVAQGRNEQFF | TGTGCCAGCTCACGAGTAGCCCAGGGAAGGAATGAGCAGTTCTTC
TRBJ1-5 | . | TRBV6-6 | . | CASSYSGNSQPQHF | TGTGCCAGCAGTTACTCCGGGAATTCGCAGCCCCAGCATTTT
TRBJ2-1 | . | TRBV19 | . | CASSIVGAGEQFF | TGTGCCAGTAGTATAGTTGGGGCTGGGGAGCAGTTCTTC
TRBJ1-5 | . | TRBV5-4 | . | CASSLGGSFSSNQPQHF | TGTGCCAGCAGCTTGGGGGGCAGTTTTAGCAGCAATCAGCCCCAGCATTTT
TRBJ2-7 | few | TRBV2 | . | CASTWTVSGEQYF | TGTGCCAGCACTTGGACAGTCTCGGGCGAGCAGTACTTC
TRBJ1-2 | few | TRBV6-4 | TRBD1 | CASSLRGTATGYTF | TGTGCCAGCAGTCTCAGGGGGACAGCTACCGGCTACACCTTC
TRBJ2-2 | . | TRBV2 | TRBD1 | CASSGQGETGELFF | TGTGCCAGCAGTGGGCAGGGGGAAACCGGGGAGCTGTTTTTT
TRBJ2-7 | . | TRBV20-1 | . | CSADRFKEQYF | TGCAGTGCTGATAGATTTAAAGAGCAGTACTTC
TRBJ1-5 | . | TRBV7-6 | . | CASSLDSGVGNQPQHF | TGTGCCAGCAGCTTAGATTCAGGGGTCGGCAATCAGCCCCAGCATTTT
TRBJ1-3 | . | TRBV5-1 | . | CASSRTASSGNTIYF | TGCGCCAGCAGCCGGACAGCCTCCTCTGGAAACACCATATATTTT
TRBJ1-2 | . | TRBV15 | TRBD1 | CATSIGTGGYGYTF | TGTGCCACCAGCATCGGGACAGGGGGCTATGGCTACACCTTC
TRBJ1-1 | medium-sized | TRBV4-1 | . | CASSHPQGGTEAFF | TGCGCCAGCAGCCATCCACAGGGCGGCACTGAAGCTTTCTTT
TRBJ2-3 | . | TRBV7-2 | TRBD2 | CASSLRGGSGGSTDTQYF | TGTGCCAGCAGCTTAAGAGGGGGCAGCGGGGGGAGCACAGATACGCAGTATTTT
TRBJ1-3 | few | TRBV5-1 | . | CASSELQGYGNTIYF | TGCGCCAGCAGCGAACTACAGGGTTACGGAAACACCATATATTTT
TRBJ2-3 | . | TRBV18 | . | CASSPPGGPDTQYF | TGTGCCAGCTCACCCCCCGGGGGTCCAGATACGCAGTATTTT
TRBJ1-2 | . | TRBV7-3 | . | CASSLTTQVGPYGYTF | TGTGCCAGCAGCTTAACCACCCAGGTGGGGCCCTATGGCTACACCTTC
TRBJ1-2 | . | TRBV7-6 | . | CASSADTGNYGYTF | TGTGCCAGCAGCGCCGACACAGGGAACTATGGCTACACCTTC
TRBJ2-7 | . | TRBV5-1 | TRBD1 | CASSLGPGQETSIWYF | TGCGCCAGCAGCTTGGGGCCAGGACAGGAGACCTCGATTTGGTACTTC
TRBJ1-5 | . | TRBV19 | . | CASSILTVFNQPQHF | TGTGCCAGTAGTATCTTAACAGTTTTTAATCAGCCCCAGCATTTT
TRBJ1-1 | few | TRBV19 | . | CASSILGRGTEAFF | TGTGCCAGTAGTATCCTCGGGCGGGGGACTGAAGCTTTCTTT